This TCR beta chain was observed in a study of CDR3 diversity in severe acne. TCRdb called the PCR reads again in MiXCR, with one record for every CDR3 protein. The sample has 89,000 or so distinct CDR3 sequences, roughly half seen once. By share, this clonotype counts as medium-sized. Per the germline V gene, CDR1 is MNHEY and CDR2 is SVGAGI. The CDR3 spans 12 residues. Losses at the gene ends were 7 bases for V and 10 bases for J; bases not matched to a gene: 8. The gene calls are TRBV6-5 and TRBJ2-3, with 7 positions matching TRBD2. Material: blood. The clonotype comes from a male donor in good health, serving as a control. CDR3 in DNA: TGTGCCAGCACCCAAGAAGCGGGACCGCAGTATTTT. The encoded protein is CASTQEAGPQYF.